This entry lists 14 T cell receptor beta chains sequenced from one sample in a study of cytomegalovirus exposure and HLA in healthy donors. PCR involved 60 Vbeta and 13 Jbeta primers. The data were produced by immunoSEQ multiplex PCR, yet TCRdb's version contains in-frame clones alone and is incomplete. The table records 90,000 to 150,000 clones, 65% to 85% of them present only once. Sequencing was carried out using PBMCs. All receptors derive from a man in his fifties in good health and CMV-seropositive.

V and J are TRBV6-6 and TRBJ2-1; weak D call: TRBD1 (5 bases). V was pared by 4 bases and J by 13 bases, with 11 bases between. Per the germline V gene, CDR1 is MNHNY and CDR2 is SVGAGI (reference sequence). The CDR3 runs to 11 residues. The CDR3 bases are TGTGCCAGCAGTTTCGCCAGGGAACAGTTCTTC. It specifies CASSFAREQFF.

CDR3: CASSQDTRQGEAFF. The CDR3 bases are TGCGCCAGCAGCCAAGACACAAGGCAGGGGGAAGCTTTCTTT. The chain has TRBV4-3 and TRBJ1-1; a weak D match, TRBD1 (6 bases). V lost 0 bases and J 8 bases, leaving 13 bases between the germline ends. This CDR3 is built from 14 residues. Germline assignment: CDR1 LGHNA and CDR2 YSLEER.

V and J are TRBV6-5 and TRBJ2-3; D is possibly TRBD2 (5 bases). CDR3 length: 14 amino acids. V lost 11 bases and J lost 5, with 20 bases in between. Germline V gives CDR1 MNHEY, CDR2 SVGAGI. The CDR3 nucleotides read TGTGCCGCCCGTGGATGGGGTCGGGAAGATACGCAGTATTTT. Amino acids: CAARGWGREDTQYF.

For the CDR3, the DNA is TGTGCCAGCTCCCCTAGACTACAGGGCTCCGGGGAGCTGTTTTTT. This encodes CASSPRLQGSGELFF. The chain has TRBV18 and TRBJ2-2; TRBD1 is a possible D gene (6 bases). The V gene lost 6 bases and the J gene lost 6 bases, with 17 bases spanning the gap. Germline CDR1 KGHSH, CDR2 LQKENI. This CDR3 spans 15 amino acids.

The V and J genes are TRBV5-6 and TRBJ1-1; 7 bases are shared with TRBD1. Germline assignment: CDR1 SGHDT and CDR2 YYEEEE. The CDR3 loop spans 12 amino acids. Unmatched junction bases numbered 0, after V lost 1 base and J lost 6 bases. This CDR3 is CASSLTGAEAFF. The CDR3 DNA is TGTGCCAGCAGCTTGACAGGGGCTGAAGCTTTCTTT.

Concerning this clone itself: At one end, the junction sequence differs from germline, possibly due to a read error. This same CDR3 is encoded by further DNA sequences in the sample. The chain links TRBV7-9 to TRBJ1-1, with D perhaps matching TRBD1 (5 bases). The CDR3 extends over 14 amino acids. Germline V gene lookup returns CDR1 SEHNR and CDR2 FQNEAQ (reference sequence). Here the CDR3 reads CASSWSGRGTEAFF. CDR3 DNA sequence: TGTGCCAGCAGCTGGTCAGGGAGGGGCACTGAAGCTTTCTTC.

The chain uses TRBV5-1 and TRBJ2-3; D is uncertain. With 1 base removed from V and 3 bases from J, the gap between germline ends came to 6 bases. Per germline, CDR1 SGHRS and CDR2 YFSETQ. The CDR3 has 13 residues. The CDR3 bases are TGCGCCAGCAGCTTGACAGTTACAGATACGCAGTATTTT. This sequence encodes CASSLTVTDTQYF. The whole variable domain, filled in from reference TRBV5-1 and TRBJ2-3, reads KAGVTQTPRYLIKTRGQQVTLSCSPISGHRSVSWYQQTPGQGLQFLFEYFSETQRNKGNFPGRFSGRQFSNSRSEMNVSTLELGDSALYLCASSLTVTDTQYFGPGTRLTVL.

The rearrangement links TRBV6-5 to TRBJ2-7; 10 bases agree with TRBD1. J lost 3 bases, V lost 5 bases, and 1 base had no gene match. Germline loops: CDR1 MNHEY, CDR2 SVGAGI. The CDR3 has 13 amino acids. CDR3 in DNA: TGTGCCAGCAGTGGGGACAGGGGCTACGAGCAGTACTTC. Protein product: CASSGDRGYEQYF.

The CDR3 protein is CASSQDNGQASYEQYF. DNA for the CDR3: TGCGCCAGCAGCCAAGATAACGGACAGGCCTCCTACGAGCAGTACTTC. The V and J genes are TRBV4-1 and TRBJ2-7, with 7 nucleotides matching TRBD1. This CDR3 is built from 16 residues. CDR1 and CDR2 from the germline V gene are MGHRA and YSYEKL. J gave up 0 bases and V 0 bases, and 5 bases lay outside the gene matches.

The CDR3 spells CASSLAEGQISTSPYEQYF. The CDR3 nucleotides are TGCGCCAGCAGCTTGGCCGAGGGACAGATCTCCACCAGTCCCTACGAGCAGTACTTC. V is TRBV5-1 and J is TRBJ2-7; 7 positions match TRBD1. The trim removed 0 bases at V and 2 bases at J, leaving 17 bases unmatched. The CDR3 loop spans 19 amino acids. Germline V CDR1 and CDR2: SGHRS, YFSETQ.

This sequence joins TRBV29-1 and TRBJ1-4; 8 positions match TRBD1. With V trimmed by 5 bases and J by 8 bases, 16 bases remained unmatched. This CDR3 has 16 residues. From germline, CDR1 is SQVTM and CDR2 ANQGSEA. As DNA, the CDR3 is TGCAGCGTTCTACAGGGGGTGGGAGGGGTAAGGGAAAAACTGTTTTTT. Amino acid sequence: CSVLQGVGGVREKLFF.

The chain uses TRBV9 and TRBJ1-5; TRBD1 matches at 7 bases. V shed 0 bases and J 1 base; nucleotides not matched to a gene: 4. This CDR3 contains 16 residues. Germline values: CDR1 SGDLS, CDR2 YYNGEE. The CDR3 sequence: CASSVDRGGSNQPQHF. CDR3 bases: TGTGCCAGCAGCGTAGATAGAGGGGGCAGCAATCAGCCCCAGCATTTT.

This chain joins TRBV30 and TRBJ1-1, with 11 positions matching TRBD1. This CDR3 region has 14 residues. V gave up 4 bases and J gave up 8 bases; unmatched junction bases: 9. Germline-derived CDR1 and CDR2 are GTSNPN and SVGIG (reference sequence). CDR3 protein: CAWTPGQGGLEAFF. DNA of the CDR3: TGTGCCTGGACTCCGGGACAGGGGGGGTTGGAAGCTTTCTTT.

The V call is TRBV28, the J call TRBJ2-3; tentative D call: TRBD1 (5 bases). The CDR3 spans 17 residues. Germline CDR1 MDHEN, CDR2 SYDVKM. Trimming left V 6 bases short and J 0 bases short, with 19 bases between. CDR3 amino acids: CASSRRQTLTSTDTQYF. CDR3 nucleotide sequence: TGTGCCAGCAGCCGAAGACAGACCCTCACTAGCACAGATACGCAGTATTTT.